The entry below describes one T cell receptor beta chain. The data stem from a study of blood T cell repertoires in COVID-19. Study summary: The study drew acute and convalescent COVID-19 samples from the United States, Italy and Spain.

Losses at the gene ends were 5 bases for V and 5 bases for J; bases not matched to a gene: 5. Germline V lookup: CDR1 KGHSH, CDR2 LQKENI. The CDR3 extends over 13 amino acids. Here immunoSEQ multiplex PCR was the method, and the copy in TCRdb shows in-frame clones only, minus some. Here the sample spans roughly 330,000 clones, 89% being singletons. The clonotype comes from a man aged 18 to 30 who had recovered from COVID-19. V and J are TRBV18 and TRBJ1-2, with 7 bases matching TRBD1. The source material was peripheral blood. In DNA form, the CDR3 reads TGTGCCAGCTCAGAACAGGGGCAGTATGGCTACACCTTC. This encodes CASSEQGQYGYTF.